This is a list of T cell receptor beta chains from one sample in a study of blood T cell repertoires in COVID-19. The data were produced by immunoSEQ multiplex PCR, yet TCRdb's version contains in-frame clones alone and is incomplete. The sample lists about 300,000 clones, 86% occurring once. What was sequenced was PBMCs or T cells enriched from blood (not recorded which). The source of these receptors is a woman aged 18-29 years who had recovered from COVID-19. The CDR3 runs from the conserved cysteine through the conserved F or W. A D gene is named only where the DNA matches it firmly. Size is stated for part of the rows, as once, few or many counts, or as a class when the clone is expanded.

NA | TRBJ2-7 | TRBD1 | TRBV28 | CASSPGTGSYEQYF | TGTGCCAGCAGTCCCGGGACAGGGAGCTACGAGCAGTACTTC
NA | TRBJ2-7 | NA | TRBV6-5 | CASSQTGGDSYEQYF | TGTGCCAGCAGTCAAACAGGGGGGGACTCCTACGAGCAGTACTTC
NA | TRBJ2-3 | TRBD1 | TRBV5-4 | CASTTRQGTDTQYF | TGTGCCAGCACCACTCGACAGGGAACAGATACGCAGTATTTT
NA | TRBJ1-1 | NA | TRBV19 | CASSIKAGAIAEAFF | TGTGCCAGTAGTATAAAAGCAGGGGCGATTGCTGAAGCTTTCTTT
NA | TRBJ2-7 | TRBD1 | TRBV7-9 | CASSLAGTGYGEQYF | TGTGCCAGCAGCTTAGCTGGGACAGGGTACGGCGAGCAGTACTTC
NA | TRBJ1-2 | TRBD1 | TRBV6-5 | CASSLTGGGYTF | TGTGCCAGCAGTTTGACAGGGGGTGGCTACACCTTC
few | TRBJ2-1 | TRBD2 | TRBV9 | CASSPHSGGTYNEQFF | TGTGCCAGCAGCCCCCACAGCGGGGGGACTTACAATGAGCAGTTCTTC
few | TRBJ2-7 | TRBD2 | TRBV4-1 | CASSHPGRGDEQYF | TGCGCCAGCAGCCACCCGGGGCGGGGGGACGAGCAGTACTTC
few | TRBJ2-5 | TRBD1 | TRBV2 | CATKEGTAGKTQYF | TGTGCCACCAAAGAGGGGACAGCCGGGAAGACCCAGTACTTC
NA | TRBJ2-7 | NA | TRBV14 | CASSQEYGYEQYF | TGTGCCAGCAGCCAAGAATACGGGTACGAGCAGTACTTC
NA | TRBJ2-1 | TRBD1 | TRBV10-1 | CASSESPRGQANEQFF | TGCGCCAGCAGTGAGTCTCCGCGGGGACAGGCGAATGAGCAGTTCTTC
NA | TRBJ1-5 | NA | TRBV5-8 | CASIRRGGNQPQHF | TGTGCCAGCATTCGGAGGGGTGGCAATCAGCCCCAGCATTTT
NA | TRBJ2-3 | NA | TRBV2 | CASTWTGGHTDTQYF | TGTGCCAGCACCTGGACCGGCGGGCACACAGATACGCAGTATTTT
NA | TRBJ2-5 | TRBD1 | TRBV7-9 | CASSYSWSGQGAPETQYF | TGTGCCAGCAGCTACAGTTGGTCAGGACAGGGAGCACCAGAGACCCAGTACTTC
NA | TRBJ1-1 | TRBD1 | TRBV10-3 | CAITSTGWDTEAFF | TGTGCCATCACATCGACAGGGTGGGACACTGAAGCTTTCTTT
NA | TRBJ1-5 | TRBD1 | TRBV24-1 | CATSDGQEIGQPQHF | TGTGCCACCAGTGACGGACAGGAGATCGGTCAGCCTCAGCATTTT
NA | TRBJ1-1 | TRBD1 | TRBV5-6 | CASSLDRTGDSYEAFF | TGTGCCAGCAGCCTTGATAGGACAGGGGACAGCTATGAAGCTTTCTTT
NA | TRBJ1-2 | TRBD1 | TRBV5-1 | CASSSTGGSYGYTF | TGCGCCAGCAGCTCCACAGGGGGGAGCTATGGCTACACCTTC
NA | TRBJ2-5 | NA | TRBV5-1 | CASGWTAPQETQYF | TGCGCCAGCGGATGGACTGCTCCCCAAGAGACCCAGTACTTC
NA | TRBJ1-4 | TRBD1 | TRBV4-2 | CASSQDRGTGGEKLFF | TGTGCCAGCAGCCAAGATCGAGGGACAGGGGGCGAAAAACTGTTTTTT
NA | TRBJ1-1 | NA | TRBV10-3 | CAIGEEGNTEAFF | TGTGCCATTGGGGAGGAGGGGAACACTGAAGCTTTCTTT
once | TRBJ2-2 | TRBD2 | TRBV28 | CASSSSGSGAGELFF | TGTGCCAGCAGTTCTAGCGGGAGCGGGGCCGGGGAGCTGTTTTTT
NA | TRBJ1-2 | NA | TRBV28 | CASSLGVRGANGYTF | TGTGCCAGCAGTTTAGGGGTGCGGGGGGCGAATGGCTACACCTTC
NA | TRBJ1-4 | TRBD1 | TRBV4-1 | CASSLTGQRNEKLFF | TGCGCCAGCAGCCTTACGGGACAGAGGAATGAAAAACTGTTTTTT
NA | TRBJ1-2 | NA | TRBV2 | CASSGAGHGDGYTF | TGTGCCAGCAGTGGGGCAGGGCATGGCGATGGCTACACCTTC
NA | TRBJ2-2 | NA | TRBV27 | CASKGGTDTGELFF | TGTGCCAGCAAGGGCGGGACGGACACCGGGGAGCTGTTTTTT
NA | TRBJ1-4 | NA | TRBV18 | CASSSAPGEKLFF | TGTGCCAGCTCATCAGCACCCGGGGAAAAACTGTTTTTT
NA | TRBJ1-4 | NA | TRBV3-1/TRBV3-2 | CASSQVTGIEKLFF | TGTGCCAGCAGCCAAGTTACAGGGATTGAAAAACTGTTTTTT
NA | TRBJ2-1 | NA | TRBV7-6 | CASTPAVTSSYNEQFF | TGTGCCAGCACCCCCGCAGTAACTAGCTCCTACAATGAGCAGTTCTTC
NA | TRBJ1-2 | NA | TRBV7-9 | CASSPTQGGGYTF | TGTGCCAGCAGCCCAACGCAGGGCGGTGGCTACACCTTC
NA | TRBJ1-1 | TRBD1 | TRBV7-8 | CASSLLLGQGAFF | TGTGCCAGCAGCTTACTACTGGGACAGGGAGCTTTCTTT
once | TRBJ2-2 | TRBD2 | TRBV3-1/TRBV3-2 | CASSQDTASGFTGELFF | TGTGCCAGCAGCCAAGATACGGCTAGCGGGTTCACCGGGGAGCTGTTTTTT
NA | TRBJ2-5 | TRBD2 | TRBV7-8 | CASSRTSWTSGQETQYF | TGTGCCAGCAGCCGGACGTCCTGGACTAGCGGGCAAGAGACCCAGTACTTC
NA | TRBJ2-1 | TRBD2 | TRBV9 | CASSVGLAGYNEQFF | TGTGCCAGCAGCGTCGGACTAGCGGGGTACAATGAGCAGTTCTTC
few | TRBJ2-2 | TRBD1 | TRBV7-3 | CASSLTYLGQPNTGELFF | TGTGCCAGCAGCTTAACGTACCTGGGACAGCCGAACACCGGGGAGCTGTTTTTT
NA | TRBJ1-2 | NA | TRBV6-6 | CASSPDLVQDINLDYGYTF | TGTGCCAGCAGCCCCGATTTGGTGCAGGACATAAATTTGGACTATGGCTACACCTTC
NA | TRBJ1-1 | TRBD1 | TRBV9 | CASSVHQQGATEAFF | TGTGCCAGCAGCGTCCATCAACAGGGGGCAACTGAAGCTTTCTTT
NA | TRBJ1-1 | NA | TRBV5-1 | CASSFIDTLNTEAFF | TGCGCCAGCAGCTTCATTGACACCTTGAACACTGAAGCTTTCTTT
NA | TRBJ1-2 | NA | TRBV6-5 | CASSPGQGNGYTF | TGTGCCAGCAGTCCCGGACAAGGCAATGGCTACACCTTC
few | TRBJ1-3 | NA | TRBV29-1 | CSVQQVGNTIYF | TGCAGCGTTCAGCAGGTTGGAAACACCATATATTTT
NA | TRBJ1-2 | TRBD1 | TRBV11-2 | CASSLDLGTVSKGYTF | TGTGCCAGCAGCTTAGATCTGGGGACAGTTTCTAAAGGCTACACCTTC
NA | TRBJ1-1 | NA | TRBV20-1 | CSAQMNTEAFF | TGCAGTGCACAGATGAACACTGAAGCTTTCTTT